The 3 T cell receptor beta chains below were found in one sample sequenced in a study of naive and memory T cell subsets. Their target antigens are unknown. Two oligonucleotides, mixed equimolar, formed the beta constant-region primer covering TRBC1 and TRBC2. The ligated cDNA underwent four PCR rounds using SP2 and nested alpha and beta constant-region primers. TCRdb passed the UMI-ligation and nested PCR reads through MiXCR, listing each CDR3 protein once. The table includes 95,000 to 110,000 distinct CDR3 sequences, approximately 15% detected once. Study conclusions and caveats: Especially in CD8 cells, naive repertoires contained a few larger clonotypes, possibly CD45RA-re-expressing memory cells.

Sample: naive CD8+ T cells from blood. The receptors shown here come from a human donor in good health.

In DNA, the CDR3 is TGTGCCAGCAGTGAGCGGACTAGCGGGGTTAATGAGCAGTTCTTC. This codes for CASSERTSGVNEQFF. The rearrangement uses TRBV27 and TRBJ2-1; 12 positions match TRBD2. Germline-derived CDR1 and CDR2 are MNHEY and SMNVEV (reference sequence). Trimming cost V 5 bases and J 7 bases; bases outside gene matches: 6. CDR3 length equals 15 residues.

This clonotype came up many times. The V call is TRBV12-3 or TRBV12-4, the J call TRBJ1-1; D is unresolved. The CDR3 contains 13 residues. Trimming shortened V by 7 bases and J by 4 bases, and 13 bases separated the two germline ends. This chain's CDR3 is CASTTGLGTEAFF. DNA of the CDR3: TGTGCCAGCACTACCGGTCTGGGCACTGAAGCTTTCTTT.

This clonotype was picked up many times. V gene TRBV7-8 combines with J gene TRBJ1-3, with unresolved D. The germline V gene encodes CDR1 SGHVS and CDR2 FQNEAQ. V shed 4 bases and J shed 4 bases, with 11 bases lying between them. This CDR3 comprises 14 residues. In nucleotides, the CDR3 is TGTGCCAGCAGCTCCGCACTTGGGGGAAACACCATATATTTT. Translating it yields CASSSALGGNTIYF.